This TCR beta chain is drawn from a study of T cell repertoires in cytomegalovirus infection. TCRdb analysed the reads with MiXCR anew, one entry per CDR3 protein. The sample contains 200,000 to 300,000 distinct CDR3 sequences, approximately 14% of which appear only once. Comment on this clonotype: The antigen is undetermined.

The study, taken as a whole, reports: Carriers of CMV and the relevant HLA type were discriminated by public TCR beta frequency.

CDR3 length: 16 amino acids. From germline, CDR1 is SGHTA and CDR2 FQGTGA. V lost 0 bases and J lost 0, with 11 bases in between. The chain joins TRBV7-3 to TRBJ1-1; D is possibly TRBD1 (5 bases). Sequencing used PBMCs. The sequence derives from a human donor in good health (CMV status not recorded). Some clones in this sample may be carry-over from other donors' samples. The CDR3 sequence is CASSLTGGGMNTEAFF. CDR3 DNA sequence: TGTGCCAGCAGCTTAACCGGCGGGGGGATGAACACTGAAGCTTTCTTT.